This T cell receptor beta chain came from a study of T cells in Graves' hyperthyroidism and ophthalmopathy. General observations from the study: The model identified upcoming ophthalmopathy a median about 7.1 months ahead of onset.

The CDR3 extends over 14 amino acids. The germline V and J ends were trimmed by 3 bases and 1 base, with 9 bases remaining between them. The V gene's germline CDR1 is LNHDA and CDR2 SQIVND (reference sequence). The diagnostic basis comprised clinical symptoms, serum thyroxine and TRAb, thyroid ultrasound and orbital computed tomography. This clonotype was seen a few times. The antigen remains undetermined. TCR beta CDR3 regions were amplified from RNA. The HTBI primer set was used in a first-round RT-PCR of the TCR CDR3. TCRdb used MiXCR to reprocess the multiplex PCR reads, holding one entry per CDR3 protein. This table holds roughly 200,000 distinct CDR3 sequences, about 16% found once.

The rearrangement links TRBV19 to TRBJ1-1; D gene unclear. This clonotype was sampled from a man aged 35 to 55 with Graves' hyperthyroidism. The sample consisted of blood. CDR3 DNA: TGTGCCAGTAGTATGCGGCAGAGGAACACTGAAGCTTTCTTT. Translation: CASSMRQRNTEAFF.